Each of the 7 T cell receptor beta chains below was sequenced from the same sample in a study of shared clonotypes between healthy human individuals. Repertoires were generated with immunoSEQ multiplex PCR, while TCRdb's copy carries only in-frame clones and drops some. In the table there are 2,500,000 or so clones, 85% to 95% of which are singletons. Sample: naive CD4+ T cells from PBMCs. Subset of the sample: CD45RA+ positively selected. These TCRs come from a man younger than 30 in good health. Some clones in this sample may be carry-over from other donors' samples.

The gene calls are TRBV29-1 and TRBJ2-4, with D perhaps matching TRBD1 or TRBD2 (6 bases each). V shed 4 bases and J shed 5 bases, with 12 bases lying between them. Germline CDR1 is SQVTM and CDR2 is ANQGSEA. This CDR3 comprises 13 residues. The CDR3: CSVGRGLENIQYF. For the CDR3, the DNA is TGCAGCGTTGGTCGGGGGCTTGAAAACATTCAGTACTTC. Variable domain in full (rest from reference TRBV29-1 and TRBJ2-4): SAVISQKPSRDICQRGTSLTIQCQVDSQVTMMFWYRQQPGQSLTLIATANQGSEATYESGFVIDKFPISRPNLTFSTLTVSNMSPEDSSIYLCSVGRGLENIQYFGAGTRLSVL.

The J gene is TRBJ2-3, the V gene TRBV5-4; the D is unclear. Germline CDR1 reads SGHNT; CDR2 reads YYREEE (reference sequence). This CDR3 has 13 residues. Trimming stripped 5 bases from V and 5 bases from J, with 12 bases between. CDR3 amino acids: CASRLPEGDTQYF. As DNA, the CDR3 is TGTGCCAGCAGGTTGCCCGAAGGAGATACGCAGTATTTT.

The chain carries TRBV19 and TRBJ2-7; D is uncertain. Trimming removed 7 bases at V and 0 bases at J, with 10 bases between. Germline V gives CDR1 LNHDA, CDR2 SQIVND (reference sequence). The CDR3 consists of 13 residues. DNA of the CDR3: TGTGCCAGTACCCCACCAGACTCCTACGAGCAGTACTTC. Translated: CASTPPDSYEQYF.

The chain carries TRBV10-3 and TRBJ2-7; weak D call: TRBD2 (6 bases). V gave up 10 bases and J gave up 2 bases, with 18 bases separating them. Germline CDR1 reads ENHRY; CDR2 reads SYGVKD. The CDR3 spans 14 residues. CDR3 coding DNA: TGTGCCACCCAACCAATAGGCGGGGCCTACGAGCAGTACTTC. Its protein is CATQPIGGAYEQYF.

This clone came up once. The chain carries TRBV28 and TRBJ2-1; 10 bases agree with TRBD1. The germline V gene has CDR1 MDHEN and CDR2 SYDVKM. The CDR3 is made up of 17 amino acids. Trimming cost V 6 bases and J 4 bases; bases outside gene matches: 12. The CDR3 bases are TGTGCCAGCAGAGACTCGGGACAGGGGATTCGATACAATGAGCAGTTCTTC. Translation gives CASRDSGQGIRYNEQFF.

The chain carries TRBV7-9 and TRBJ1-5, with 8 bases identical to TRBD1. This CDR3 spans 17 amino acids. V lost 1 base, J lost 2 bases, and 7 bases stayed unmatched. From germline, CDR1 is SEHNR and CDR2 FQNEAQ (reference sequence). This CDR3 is CASSLGAGGAGNQPQHF. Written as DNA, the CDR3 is TGTGCCAGCAGCTTAGGGGCAGGGGGCGCCGGCAATCAGCCCCAGCATTTT.

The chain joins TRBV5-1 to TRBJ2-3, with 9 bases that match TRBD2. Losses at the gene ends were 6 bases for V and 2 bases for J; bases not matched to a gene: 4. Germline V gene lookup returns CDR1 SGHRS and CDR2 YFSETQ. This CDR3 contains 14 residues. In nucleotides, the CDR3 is TGCGCCAGCAATCCTAGCGGGAACACAGATACGCAGTATTTT. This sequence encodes CASNPSGNTDTQYF.